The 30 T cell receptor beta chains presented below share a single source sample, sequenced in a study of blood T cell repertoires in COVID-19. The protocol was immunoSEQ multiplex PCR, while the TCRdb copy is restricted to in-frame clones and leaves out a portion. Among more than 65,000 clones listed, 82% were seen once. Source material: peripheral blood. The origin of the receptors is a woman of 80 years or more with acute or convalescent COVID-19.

The CDR3 nucleotides are TGTGCCAGCTCTCAGGACAGACTGAACACTGAAGCTTTCTTT. Amino acid sequence: CASSQDRLNTEAFF. The chain carries TRBV18 and TRBJ1-1, with D possibly matching TRBD1 (6 bases). In germline, CDR1 is KGHSH, CDR2 LQKENI. The V gene lost 6 bases and the J gene lost 0 bases, with 11 bases spanning the gap. The CDR3 is 14 residues long.

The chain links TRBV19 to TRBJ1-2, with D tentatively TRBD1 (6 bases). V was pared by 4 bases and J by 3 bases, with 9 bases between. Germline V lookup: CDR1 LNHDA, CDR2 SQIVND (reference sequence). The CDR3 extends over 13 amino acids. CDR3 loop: CASSRPGDYGYTF. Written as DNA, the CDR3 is TGTGCCAGTAGTAGGCCAGGGGACTATGGCTACACCTTC.

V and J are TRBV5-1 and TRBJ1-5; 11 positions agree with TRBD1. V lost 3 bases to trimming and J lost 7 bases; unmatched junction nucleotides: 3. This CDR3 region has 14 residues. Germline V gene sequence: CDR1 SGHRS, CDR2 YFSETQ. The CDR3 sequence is CASSSGQGAQPQHF. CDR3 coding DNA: TGCGCCAGCAGCTCTGGACAGGGGGCGCAGCCCCAGCATTTT.

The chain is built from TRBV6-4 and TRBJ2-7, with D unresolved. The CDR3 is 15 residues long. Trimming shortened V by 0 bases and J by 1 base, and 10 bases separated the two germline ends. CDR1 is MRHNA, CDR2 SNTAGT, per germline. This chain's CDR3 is CASSDSIGYSYEQYF. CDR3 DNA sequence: TGTGCCAGCAGTGACTCGATCGGGTATTCCTACGAGCAGTACTTC.

Here the CDR3 reads CASSQQTGFGNEQFF. CDR3 bases: TGTGCCAGCAGCCAACAGACAGGGTTCGGGAATGAGCAGTTCTTC. The chain has TRBV3-1 (or the pseudogene TRBV3-2) and TRBJ2-1; TRBD1 agrees at 7 bases. The germline gives CDR1 LGHDT, CDR2 YNNKEL (reference sequence). V was pared by 2 bases and J by 7 bases, with 8 bases of the junction left unmatched. The CDR3 length is 15 residues.

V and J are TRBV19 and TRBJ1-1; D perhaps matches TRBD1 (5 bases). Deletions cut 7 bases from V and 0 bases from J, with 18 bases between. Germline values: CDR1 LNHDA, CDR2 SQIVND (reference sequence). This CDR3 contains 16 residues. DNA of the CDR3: TGTGCCAGTATTGCTAGGGGACGGGGGATGAACACTGAAGCTTTCTTT. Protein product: CASIARGRGMNTEAFF.

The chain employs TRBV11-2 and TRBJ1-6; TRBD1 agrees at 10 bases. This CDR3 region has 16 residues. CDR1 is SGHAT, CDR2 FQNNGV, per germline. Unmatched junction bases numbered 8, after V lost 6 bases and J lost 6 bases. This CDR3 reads CASRRGQGKLNSPLHF. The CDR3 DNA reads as TGTGCCAGCAGGCGGGGACAGGGGAAGCTTAATTCACCCCTCCACTTT.

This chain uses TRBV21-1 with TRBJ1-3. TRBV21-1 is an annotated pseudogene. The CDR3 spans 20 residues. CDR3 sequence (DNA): TGTGCCAGCAGCAAAGCAGTTAGTGGAGGACGGAAAGACTCTGGAAACACCATATATTTT. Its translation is CASSKAVSGGRKDSGNTIYF.

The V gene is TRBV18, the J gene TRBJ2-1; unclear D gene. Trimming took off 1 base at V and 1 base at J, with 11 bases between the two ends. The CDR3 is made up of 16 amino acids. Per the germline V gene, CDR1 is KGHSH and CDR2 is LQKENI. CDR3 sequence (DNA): TGTGCCAGCTCACCACAGAGTACCGCTTCCTACAATGAGCAGTTCTTC. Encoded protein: CASSPQSTASYNEQFF.

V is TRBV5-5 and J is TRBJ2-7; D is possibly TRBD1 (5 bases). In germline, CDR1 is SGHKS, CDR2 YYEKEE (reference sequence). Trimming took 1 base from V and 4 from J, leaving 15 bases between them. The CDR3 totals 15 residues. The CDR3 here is CASSLLNTDSYEQYF. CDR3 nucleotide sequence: TGTGCCAGCAGCTTGCTCAATACTGACAGTTACGAGCAGTACTTC.

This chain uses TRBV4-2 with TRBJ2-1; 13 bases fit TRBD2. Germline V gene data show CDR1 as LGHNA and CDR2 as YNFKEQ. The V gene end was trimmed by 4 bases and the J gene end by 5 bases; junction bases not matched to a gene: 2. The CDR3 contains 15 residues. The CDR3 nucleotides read TGTGCCAGCAGCCTAACTAGCGGGGGGGACAATGAGCAGTTCTTC. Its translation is CASSLTSGGDNEQFF.

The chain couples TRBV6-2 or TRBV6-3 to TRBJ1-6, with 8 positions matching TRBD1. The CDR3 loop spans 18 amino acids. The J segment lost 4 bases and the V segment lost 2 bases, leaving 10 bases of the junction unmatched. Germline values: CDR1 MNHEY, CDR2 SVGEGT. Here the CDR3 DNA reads TGTGCCAGCAGTTACGCACCGGGACAGGCTGATTATAATTCACCCCTCCACTTT. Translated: CASSYAPGQADYNSPLHF.

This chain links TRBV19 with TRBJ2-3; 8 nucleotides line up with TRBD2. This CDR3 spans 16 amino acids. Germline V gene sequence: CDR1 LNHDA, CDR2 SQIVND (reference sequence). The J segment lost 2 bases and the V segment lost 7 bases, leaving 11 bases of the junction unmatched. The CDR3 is CASTPSFGGATDTQYF. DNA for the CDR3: TGTGCCAGTACTCCTTCCTTCGGGGGGGCCACAGATACGCAGTATTTT. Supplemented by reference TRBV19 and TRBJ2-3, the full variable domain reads DGGITQSPKYLFRKEGQNVTLSCEQNLNHDAMYWYRQDPGQGLRLIYYSQIVNDFQKGDIAEGYSVSREKKESFPLTVTSAQKNPTAFYLCASTPSFGGATDTQYFGPGTRLTVL.

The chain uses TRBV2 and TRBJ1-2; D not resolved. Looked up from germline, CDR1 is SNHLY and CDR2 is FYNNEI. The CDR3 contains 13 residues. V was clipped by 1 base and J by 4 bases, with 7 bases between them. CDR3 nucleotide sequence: TGTGCCAGCAGTGAAGAGGAGTCCTATGGCTACACCTTC. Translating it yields CASSEEESYGYTF.

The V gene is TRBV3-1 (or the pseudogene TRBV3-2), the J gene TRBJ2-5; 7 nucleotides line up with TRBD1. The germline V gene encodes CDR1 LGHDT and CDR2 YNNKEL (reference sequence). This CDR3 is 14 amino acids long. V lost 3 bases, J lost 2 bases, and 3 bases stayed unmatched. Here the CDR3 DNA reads TGTGCCAGCAGCCACGGGACAGAGCAAGAGACCCAGTACTTC. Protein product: CASSHGTEQETQYF.

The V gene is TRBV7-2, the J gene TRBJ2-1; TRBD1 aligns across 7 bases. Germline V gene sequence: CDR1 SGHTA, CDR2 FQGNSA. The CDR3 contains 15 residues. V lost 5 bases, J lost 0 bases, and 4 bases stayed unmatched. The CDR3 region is CASSLDRASYNEQFF. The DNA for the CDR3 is TGTGCCAGCAGCCTAGACAGGGCCTCCTACAATGAGCAGTTCTTC.

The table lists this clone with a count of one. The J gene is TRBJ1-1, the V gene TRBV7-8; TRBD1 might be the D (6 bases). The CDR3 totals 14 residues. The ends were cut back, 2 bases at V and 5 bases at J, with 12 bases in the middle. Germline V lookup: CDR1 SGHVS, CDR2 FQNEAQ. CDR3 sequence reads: CASSLQGRGTEAFF. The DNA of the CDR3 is TGTGCCAGCAGCTTACAGGGGAGGGGGACTGAAGCTTTCTTT.

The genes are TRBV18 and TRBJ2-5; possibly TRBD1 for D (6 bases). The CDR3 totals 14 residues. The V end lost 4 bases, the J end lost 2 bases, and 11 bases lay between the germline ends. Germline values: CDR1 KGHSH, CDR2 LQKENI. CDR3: CASSRDRSQETQYF. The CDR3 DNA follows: TGTGCCAGCTCACGCGACAGGTCACAAGAGACCCAGTACTTC.

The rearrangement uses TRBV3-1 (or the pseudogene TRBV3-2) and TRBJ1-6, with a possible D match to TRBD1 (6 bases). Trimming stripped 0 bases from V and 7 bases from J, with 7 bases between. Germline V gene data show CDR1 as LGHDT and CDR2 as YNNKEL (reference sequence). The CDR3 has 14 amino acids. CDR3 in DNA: TGTGCCAGCAGCCAAGATGACAGGAATTCACCCCTCCACTTT. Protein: CASSQDDRNSPLHF.

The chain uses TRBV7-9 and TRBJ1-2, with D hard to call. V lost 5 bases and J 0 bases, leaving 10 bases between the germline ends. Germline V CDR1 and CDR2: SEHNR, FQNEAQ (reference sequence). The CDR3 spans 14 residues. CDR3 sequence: CASSHAGANYGYTF. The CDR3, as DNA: TGTGCCAGCAGCCACGCGGGAGCTAACTATGGCTACACCTTC.

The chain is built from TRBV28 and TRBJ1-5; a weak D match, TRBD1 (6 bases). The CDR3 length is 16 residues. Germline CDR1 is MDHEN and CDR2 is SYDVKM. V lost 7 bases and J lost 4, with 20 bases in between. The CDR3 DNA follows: TGTGCCAGCACCAAGGACAGCTATGTTACAAATCAGCCCCAGCATTTT. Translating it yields CASTKDSYVTNQPQHF. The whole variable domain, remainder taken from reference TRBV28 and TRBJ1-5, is DVKVTQSSRYLVKRTGEKVFLECVQDMDHENMFWYRQDPGLGLRLIYFSYDVKMKEKGDIPEGYSVSREKKERFSLILESASTNQTSMYLCASTKDSYVTNQPQHFGDGTRLSIL.

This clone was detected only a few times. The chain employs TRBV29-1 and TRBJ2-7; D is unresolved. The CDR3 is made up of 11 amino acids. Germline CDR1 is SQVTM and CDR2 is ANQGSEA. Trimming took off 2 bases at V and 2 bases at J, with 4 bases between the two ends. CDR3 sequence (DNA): TGCAGCGTTGAACTCGCCTACGAGCAGTACTTC. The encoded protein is CSVELAYEQYF.

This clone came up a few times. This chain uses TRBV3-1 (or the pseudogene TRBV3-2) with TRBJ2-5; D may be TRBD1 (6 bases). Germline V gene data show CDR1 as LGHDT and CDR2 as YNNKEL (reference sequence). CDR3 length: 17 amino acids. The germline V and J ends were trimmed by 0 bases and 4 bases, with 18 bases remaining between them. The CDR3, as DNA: TGTGCCAGCAGCCAAGAGCGGCTTGGAACAGGGAGAGAGACCCAGTACTTC. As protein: CASSQERLGTGRETQYF.

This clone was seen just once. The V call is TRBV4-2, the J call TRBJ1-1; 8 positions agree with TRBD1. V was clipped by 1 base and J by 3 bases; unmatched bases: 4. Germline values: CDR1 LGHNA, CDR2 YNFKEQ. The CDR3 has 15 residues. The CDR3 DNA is TGTGCCAGCAGCCAAGCCCAGGGGGCAGACACTGAAGCTTTCTTT. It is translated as CASSQAQGADTEAFF.

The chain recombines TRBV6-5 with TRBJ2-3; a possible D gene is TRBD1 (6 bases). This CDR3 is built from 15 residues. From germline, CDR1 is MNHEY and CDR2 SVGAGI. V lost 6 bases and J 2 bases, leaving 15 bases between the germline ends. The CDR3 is CASSVASGVTDTQYF. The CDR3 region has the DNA TGTGCCAGCAGCGTAGCCTCAGGGGTCACAGATACGCAGTATTTT.

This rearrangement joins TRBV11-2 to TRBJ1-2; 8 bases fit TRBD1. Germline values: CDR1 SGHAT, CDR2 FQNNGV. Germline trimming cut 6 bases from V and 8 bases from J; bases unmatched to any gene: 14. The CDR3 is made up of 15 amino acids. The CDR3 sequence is CASRWGQAVPGGYTF. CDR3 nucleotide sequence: TGTGCCAGCAGATGGGGACAGGCCGTCCCTGGGGGCTACACCTTC.

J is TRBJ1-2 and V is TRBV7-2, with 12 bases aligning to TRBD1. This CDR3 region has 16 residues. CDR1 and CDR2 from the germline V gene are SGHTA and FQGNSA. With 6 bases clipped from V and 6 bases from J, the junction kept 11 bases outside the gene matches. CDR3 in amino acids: CASRGTGGAGVNGYTF. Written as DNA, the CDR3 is TGTGCCAGCAGAGGGACAGGGGGCGCTGGGGTGAATGGCTACACCTTC.

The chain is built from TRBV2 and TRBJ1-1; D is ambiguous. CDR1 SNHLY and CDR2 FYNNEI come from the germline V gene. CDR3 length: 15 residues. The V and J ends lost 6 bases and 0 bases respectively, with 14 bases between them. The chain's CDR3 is CASSLPAGMNTEAFF. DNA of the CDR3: TGTGCCAGCAGCCTCCCTGCAGGTATGAACACTGAAGCTTTCTTT. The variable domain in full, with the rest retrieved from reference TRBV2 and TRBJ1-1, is EPEVTQTPSHQVTQMGQEVILRCVPISNHLYFYWYRQILGQKVEFLVSFYNNEISEKSEIFDDQFSVERPDGSNFTLKIRSTKLEDSAMYFCASSLPAGMNTEAFFGQGTRLTVV.

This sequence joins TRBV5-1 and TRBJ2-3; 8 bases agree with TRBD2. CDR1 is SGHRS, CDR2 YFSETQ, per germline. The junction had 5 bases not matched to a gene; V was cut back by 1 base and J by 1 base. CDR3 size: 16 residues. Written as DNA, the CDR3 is TGCGCCAGCAGCTTGAAAAGCGGGGGCCGCACAGATACGCAGTATTTT. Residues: CASSLKSGGRTDTQYF.

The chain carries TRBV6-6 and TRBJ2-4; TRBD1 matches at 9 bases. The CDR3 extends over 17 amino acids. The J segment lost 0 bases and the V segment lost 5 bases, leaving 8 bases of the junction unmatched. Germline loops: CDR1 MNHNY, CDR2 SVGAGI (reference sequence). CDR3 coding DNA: TGTGCCAGCAGTCTCAGACAGGGGGTCGAAGCCAAAAACATTCAGTACTTC. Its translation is CASSLRQGVEAKNIQYF.